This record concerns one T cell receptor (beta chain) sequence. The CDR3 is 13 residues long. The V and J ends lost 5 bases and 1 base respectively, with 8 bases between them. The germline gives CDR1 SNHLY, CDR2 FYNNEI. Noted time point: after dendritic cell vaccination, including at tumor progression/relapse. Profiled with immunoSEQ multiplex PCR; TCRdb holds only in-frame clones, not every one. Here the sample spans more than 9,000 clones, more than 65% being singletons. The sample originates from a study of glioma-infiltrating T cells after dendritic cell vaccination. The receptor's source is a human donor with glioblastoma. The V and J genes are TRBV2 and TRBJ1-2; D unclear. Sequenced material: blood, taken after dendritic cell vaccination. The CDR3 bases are TGTGCCAGCAGTCGAGGGAGTAACTATGGCTACACCTTC. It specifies CASSRGSNYGYTF.